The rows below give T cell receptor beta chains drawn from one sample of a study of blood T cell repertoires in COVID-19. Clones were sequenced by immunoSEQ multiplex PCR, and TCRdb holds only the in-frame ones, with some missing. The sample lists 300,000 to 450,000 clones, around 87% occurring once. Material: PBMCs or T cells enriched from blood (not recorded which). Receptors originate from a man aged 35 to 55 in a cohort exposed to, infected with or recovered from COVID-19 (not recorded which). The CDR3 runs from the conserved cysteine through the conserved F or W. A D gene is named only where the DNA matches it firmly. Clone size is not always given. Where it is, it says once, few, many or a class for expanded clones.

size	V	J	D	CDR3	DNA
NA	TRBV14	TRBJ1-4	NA	CASSQLTSREKLFF	TGTGCCAGCAGCCAATTGACTTCCCGGGAAAAACTGTTTTTT
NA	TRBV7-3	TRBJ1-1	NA	CASSMDRNTEAFF	TGTGCCAGCAGCATGGACAGAAACACTGAAGCTTTCTTT
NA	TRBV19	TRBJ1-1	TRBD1	CASSAGQGYTEAFF	TGTGCCAGTAGTGCGGGACAGGGATACACTGAAGCTTTCTTT
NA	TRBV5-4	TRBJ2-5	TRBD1	CASSPRGREQETQYF	TGTGCCAGCAGCCCGAGGGGGCGAGAGCAAGAGACCCAGTACTTC
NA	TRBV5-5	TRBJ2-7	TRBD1	CASSTSPTGANYEQYF	TGTGCCAGCAGCACGTCCCCGACAGGGGCTAACTACGAGCAGTACTTC
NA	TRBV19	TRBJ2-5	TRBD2	CASSAGLAGGLQETQYF	TGTGCCAGTAGTGCGGGACTAGCGGGAGGCCTTCAAGAGACCCAGTACTTC
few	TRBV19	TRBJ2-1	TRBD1	CASSPRQGSSYNEQFF	TGTGCCAGTAGTCCCCGACAGGGGAGCTCCTACAATGAGCAGTTCTTC
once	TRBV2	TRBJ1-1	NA	CASRVLEMNTEAFF	TGTGCCAGCCGGGTCTTAGAAATGAACACTGAAGCTTTCTTT
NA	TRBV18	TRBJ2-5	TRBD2	CASRGLVGETQYF	TGTGCCAGCCGGGGACTAGTCGGAGAGACCCAGTACTTC
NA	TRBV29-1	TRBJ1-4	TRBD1	CSGLEGQPNEKLFF	TGCAGCGGGCTGGAGGGACAGCCGAATGAAAAACTGTTTTTT
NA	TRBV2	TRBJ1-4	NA	CATRGSNTNEKLFF	TGTGCCACACGGGGAAGTAACACTAATGAAAAACTGTTTTTT
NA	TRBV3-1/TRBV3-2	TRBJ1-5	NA	CASSPRRGGGQPQHF	TGTGCCAGCAGCCCCCGGAGGGGCGGTGGTCAGCCCCAGCATTTT
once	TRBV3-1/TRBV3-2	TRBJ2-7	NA	CASSQARYPAATYEQYF	TGTGCCAGCAGCCAAGCCCGCTATCCAGCGGCTACCTACGAGCAGTACTTC
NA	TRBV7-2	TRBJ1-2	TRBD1	CASSLGQGLYGYTF	TGTGCCAGCAGCTTGGGACAGGGTCTCTATGGCTACACCTTC
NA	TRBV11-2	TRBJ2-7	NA	CASSPSGHSSYEQYF	TGTGCCAGCAGCCCATCGGGACACAGCTCCTACGAGCAGTACTTC
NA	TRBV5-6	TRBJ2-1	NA	CASSLGSGHPYNEQFF	TGTGCCAGCAGCTTGGGTTCAGGACACCCCTACAATGAGCAGTTCTTC
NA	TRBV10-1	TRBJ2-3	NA	CASSESRRVYSDTQYF	TGCGCCAGCAGTGAGTCGCGGCGGGTATATTCAGATACGCAGTATTTT
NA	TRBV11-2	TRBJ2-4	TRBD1	CASSQGQGLQNIQYF	TGTGCCAGCAGCCAGGGACAGGGGCTGCAAAACATTCAGTACTTC
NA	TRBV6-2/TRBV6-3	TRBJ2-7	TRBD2	CASSYIASGMHEQYF	TGTGCCAGCAGTTACATAGCTAGCGGGATGCACGAGCAGTACTTC
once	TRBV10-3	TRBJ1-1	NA	CAIRAVGNTEAFF	TGTGCCATCAGGGCGGTGGGGAACACTGAAGCTTTCTTT
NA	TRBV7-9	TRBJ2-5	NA	CASSLVGAGEETQYF	TGTGCCAGCAGCTTAGTAGGTGCAGGGGAAGAGACCCAGTACTTC
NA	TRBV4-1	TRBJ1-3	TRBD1	CASSRIQGWGSGNTIYF	TGCGCCAGCAGCCGGATACAGGGGTGGGGCTCTGGAAACACCATATATTTT
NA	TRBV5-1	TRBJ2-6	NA	CASSLGAGFGANVLTF	TGCGCCAGCAGCTTGGGTGCAGGGTTTGGGGCCAACGTCCTGACTTTC
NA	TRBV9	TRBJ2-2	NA	CASSSTGLKKGTGELFF	TGTGCCAGCAGCTCCACTGGACTAAAGAAGGGAACCGGGGAGCTGTTTTTT